This T cell receptor (beta chain) was observed in a study of PD-L1 blockade in urothelial cancer. Overall study: Analysis of the blood was performed 3 weeks (second dose) and 6 weeks after treatment start. Per blood sample, T cells had a median of 141,255.

The germline V gene has CDR1 MDHEN and CDR2 SYDVKM. The CDR3 is made up of 14 amino acids. With 5 bases removed from V and 3 bases from J, the gap between germline ends came to 14 bases. Time point indicated: pretreatment peripheral blood. Pretreatment and on-treatment samples were taken, numbering 1 to 8 per patient. Measured with immunoSEQ multiplex PCR; TCRdb has only the in-frame clones, and not every one. The sample consists of 58,000 or so clones, about 86% of them appearing once. The study, taken as a whole, reports: The study found that durable-benefit patients expanded tumor-associated blood clones more at 3 weeks.

This clone was seen a few times. Its antigen is unknown. The sequence came from a man aged 70-80 years with urothelial cancer. The chain is built from TRBV28 and TRBJ2-7; D is perhaps TRBD2 (7 bases). Sequenced here: PBMCs, sampled around atezolizumab (anti-PD-L1) treatment. CDR3 sequence: CASSGRGGYYEQYF. The CDR3 bases are TGTGCCAGCAGTGGGAGGGGGGGCTACTACGAGCAGTACTTC.